The entry below gives a single T cell receptor (beta chain) sequence along with its context. TCRdb's copy holds only in-frame clones and misses some; the assay was immunoSEQ multiplex PCR. The sample yields 100,000 to 150,000 clones, 80% to 95% seen once. The data are from a study of control samples from healthy donors and cancer patients. The sequence derives from a man at least 80 years old with head and neck cancer. The sample was PBMCs.

CDR3 in DNA: TGTGCCAGCAGCTTAAGCGCCGGGGCGAATGAAAAACTGTTTTTT. Its translation: CASSLSAGANEKLFF. The chain carries TRBV7-9 and TRBJ1-4; D is perhaps TRBD1 (5 bases). Germline assignment: CDR1 SEHNR and CDR2 FQNEAQ (reference sequence). V dropped 2 bases and J dropped 5 bases, with 12 bases sitting between them. CDR3 size: 15 residues.